This T cell receptor (beta chain) was identified during a study of blood T cell repertoires in COVID-19. Study-level information: Sample material is recorded as cDNA or gDNA derived from T cells, B-cell-depleted T cells, or PBMCs.

Germline V gene data show CDR1 as SNHLY and CDR2 as FYNNEI. V was clipped by 0 bases and J by 3 bases, with 10 bases between them. This CDR3 comprises 15 residues. As originally analysed: Reference gene primer amplification gave nucleated cell count estimates. Assay: immunoSEQ multiplex PCR; the TCRdb copy retains only in-frame clones and omits some. The V and J calls and clone size come from that table; D and trimming were worked out from the DNA. The table has 250,000 to 300,000 clones, about 89% seen once. Recovered Cohort 3 donors showed two negative PCRs, clearance, or symptom resolution. Material: PBMCs or T cells enriched from blood (not recorded which). This sequence originates from a middle-aged woman who had recovered from COVID-19. The V gene is TRBV2, the J gene TRBJ2-3; D not certain. The CDR3 coding sequence is TGTGCCAGCAGTGAAGCGCTCGGTCGAACAGATACGCAGTATTTT. This sequence encodes CASSEALGRTDTQYF. Combining the CDR3 with reference TRBV2 and TRBJ2-3 gives the whole variable domain EPEVTQTPSHQVTQMGQEVILRCVPISNHLYFYWYRQILGQKVEFLVSFYNNEISEKSEIFDDQFSVERPDGSNFTLKIRSTKLEDSAMYFCASSEALGRTDTQYFGPGTRLTVL.